This T cell receptor (beta chain) was retrieved from a study of tumor and adjacent non-tumor tissue in lung cancer. Across the study: The patients, approximately 9 men and five or six women, were about 31 to 80 with stage I to III disease. Study-wide findings and caveats: Compared with tumor, normal lung showed significantly lower TCR diversity. Normal lung showed higher cumulative top 100 clone frequency than tumor. Patients with more diverse tumor TCRs had worse survival.

Three rounds of nested PCR, following a modified ARM-PCR protocol, produced the TCRbeta library. TCRdb analysed the multiplex PCR reads with MiXCR anew, one entry per CDR3 protein. The sample carries about 110,000 distinct CDR3 sequences, 75% recorded once. For this clonotype: Its target is unknown. A read error may explain this, as a much larger clone is one base away.

The template was RNA from unsorted bulk tissue. Source material: lung tumor tissue. The receptor was derived from an older woman with non-small cell lung cancer.

CDR3 DNA: TGTGCCAGCAGTTACAAGGGGATTAGCAATCAGCCCCAGCATTTT. It specifies CASSYKGISNQPQHF. V is TRBV6-2 or TRBV6-3 and J is TRBJ1-5; possible D gene TRBD1, 5 bases. The CDR3 is made up of 15 amino acids. The V end lost 2 bases, the J end lost 0 bases, and 8 bases lay between the germline ends. The germline CDR1 and CDR2 sequences are MNHEY and SVGEGT.